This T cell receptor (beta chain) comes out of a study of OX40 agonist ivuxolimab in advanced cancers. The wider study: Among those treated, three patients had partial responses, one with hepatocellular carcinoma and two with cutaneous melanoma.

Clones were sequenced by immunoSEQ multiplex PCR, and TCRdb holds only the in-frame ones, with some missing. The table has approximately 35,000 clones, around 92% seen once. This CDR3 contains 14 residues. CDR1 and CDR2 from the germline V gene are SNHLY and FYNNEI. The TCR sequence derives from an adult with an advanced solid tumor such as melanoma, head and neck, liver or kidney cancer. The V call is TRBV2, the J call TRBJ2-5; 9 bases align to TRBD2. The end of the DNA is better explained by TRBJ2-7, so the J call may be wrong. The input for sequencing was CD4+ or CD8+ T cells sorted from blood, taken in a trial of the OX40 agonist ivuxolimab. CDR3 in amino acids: CASKLAGSLYEQYF. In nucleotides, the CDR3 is TGTGCCAGCAAGCTAGCGGGATCACTATACGAGCAGTACTTC.